This is a list of T cell receptor beta chains from one sample in a study of PD-1 blockade in classical Hodgkin lymphoma. Clones were read by immunoSEQ multiplex PCR, and TCRdb kept only the in-frame ones, dropping some. The top ten hold over 2.5% of the sample, which has some 100,000 clones, around 90% seen once. The input for sequencing was peripheral blood mononuclear cells (PBMCs), taken at baseline. All receptors derive from a human donor with classical Hodgkin lymphoma. CDR3s include the opening cysteine and the closing phenylalanine or tryptophan. A D gene is named only where the DNA matches it firmly. A row's size may be missing; if present it is once, few, many or a size class.

clone_size d_call cdr3_length j_call v_call cdr3_nt cdr3_aa
. . 16 TRBJ2-1 TRBV4-1 TGCGCCAGCAGCCAAGAGGGGGTAGGCCTCTACAATGAGCAGTTCTTC CASSQEGVGLYNEQFF
. . 14 TRBJ1-1 TRBV6-6 TGTGCCAGCAGTCCTGCAGGGCAAAACACTGAAGCTTTCTTT CASSPAGQNTEAFF
. . 13 TRBJ1-2 TRBV6-5 TGTGCCAGCAGAGCGACAGTGGGCTATGGCTACACCTTC CASRATVGYGYTF
. . 12 TRBJ2-1 TRBV7-9 TGTGCCAGCAGCTACCAGAGCAATGAGCAGTTCTTC CASSYQSNEQFF
. TRBD1 12 TRBJ1-1 TRBV6-6 TGTGCCAGCAGACCAGGGGGGACTGAAGCTTTCTTT CASRPGGTEAFF
. TRBD2 12 TRBJ2-3 TRBV29-1 TGCAGCGGCTTCGGGGGGTCAGATACGCAGTATTTT CSGFGGSDTQYF
. TRBD1 17 TRBJ2-7 TRBV5-4 TGTGCCAGCAGCTTGAGCGACAGGGGAATTAGCGCCTACGAGCAGTACTTC CASSLSDRGISAYEQYF
. TRBD1 15 TRBJ2-4 TRBV27 TGTGCCAGCAGTGTGACCGGGACAGGGGAGAACATTCAGTACTTC CASSVTGTGENIQYF
. TRBD1 17 TRBJ1-5 TRBV18 TGTGCCAGCTCACTCTTAACAGGGGTAAATAGCAATCAGCCCCAGCATTTT CASSLLTGVNSNQPQHF
. TRBD2 15 TRBJ2-1 TRBV4-1 TGCGCCAGCAGCCTCACACCTAGCGGCGGGAATGAGCAGTTCTTC CASSLTPSGGNEQFF
. TRBD1 14 TRBJ1-2 TRBV18 TGTGCCAGCTCAGCCGGGACAGGGACCTATGGCTACACCTTC CASSAGTGTYGYTF
. TRBD2 14 TRBJ2-1 TRBV7-2 TGTGCCAGCAGCTTAAAGCGGGAGGGCCTTGAGCAGTTCTTC CASSLKREGLEQFF
. . 13 TRBJ1-5 TRBV30 TGTGCCTGGAGTGAGGAAGGGAATCAGCCCCAGCATTTT CAWSEEGNQPQHF
. . 15 TRBJ2-7 TRBV18 TGTGCCAGCTCACCGATCATACGGGACGTCTACGAGCAGTACTTC CASSPIIRDVYEQYF
. . 15 TRBJ1-5 TRBV5-6 TGTGCCAGCAGCCCGGGGGTGCAGGCGGATCAGCCCCAGCATTTT CASSPGVQADQPQHF
. TRBD2 18 TRBJ2-5 TRBV5-1 TGCGCCAGCAGCTTGTTCCTAGCGGGAGGGCGAACCCAAGAGACCCAGTACTTC CASSLFLAGGRTQETQYF
once TRBD2 15 TRBJ2-7 TRBV6-1 TGTGCCAGCAGTCTTAACGGACTAGCTGCCTACGAGCAGTACTTC CASSLNGLAAYEQYF
. TRBD1 14 TRBJ1-2 TRBV5-1 TGCGCCAGCAGTAGGGACAGCCACTCCTATGGCTACACCTTC CASSRDSHSYGYTF
. . 13 TRBJ2-3 TRBV10-3 TGTGCCATCAGTGGTTGGGTGAGCGATACGCAGTATTTT CAISGWVSDTQYF
. TRBD1 17 TRBJ2-7 TRBV5-1 TGCGCCAGCAGCCTTAATCGGGGACAGGGAAAACGATACGAGCAGTACTTC CASSLNRGQGKRYEQYF
. TRBD1 14 TRBJ2-5 TRBV6-6 TGTGCCAGCAGCAGGGACAGGTTCAAGGAGACCCAGTACTTC CASSRDRFKETQYF
once . 12 TRBJ2-3 TRBV5-1 TGCGCCAGCAGCTTAAGCACAGATACGCAGTATTTT CASSLSTDTQYF
few . 13 TRBJ2-2 TRBV7-3 TGTGCCAGCAGCTTATCGAACACCGGGGAGCTGTTTTTT CASSLSNTGELFF
. TRBD2 11 TRBJ2-1 TRBV30 TGTGCCTGGAGCGGGGGGAATGAGCAGTTCTTC CAWSGGNEQFF
. TRBD2 15 TRBJ2-1 TRBV5-1 TGCGCCAGCAGCTTGGGAGCGGGAGTTTACAATGAGCAGTTCTTC CASSLGAGVYNEQFF
. TRBD1 16 TRBJ2-3 TRBV10-3 TGTGCCATCAGTGGTCTTTGGACAGGGGTCACAGATACGCAGTATTTT CAISGLWTGVTDTQYF
. . 14 TRBJ1-2 TRBV4-1 TGCGCCAGCAGCCAACGGGACGTAAACTATGGCTACACCTTC CASSQRDVNYGYTF
once . 13 TRBJ1-4 TRBV7-6 TGTGCCAGCAGCTTAGCGCCAAATGAAAAACTGTTTTTT CASSLAPNEKLFF
. . 14 TRBJ1-2 TRBV28 TGTGCCAGCACCCAGCTCAGGGACCTCTATGGCTACACCTTC CASTQLRDLYGYTF
. TRBD1 17 TRBJ2-2 TRBV7-8 TGTGCCAGCAGCTTCTTGGGACAGGGTGCAAGGACCGGGGAGCTGTTTTTT CASSFLGQGARTGELFF
. . 13 TRBJ1-5 TRBV2 TGTGCCAGCAGTCTAGGGAGCAATCAGCCCCAGCATTTT CASSLGSNQPQHF
. . 16 TRBJ2-1 TRBV7-2 TGTGCCAGCAGCATTGACATGGGATCAGTTTACAATGAGCAGTTCTTC CASSIDMGSVYNEQFF
. . 16 TRBJ2-3 TRBV10-3 TGTGCCATCAGGGAGGGGAATAGCGGAAGCACAGATACGCAGTATTTT CAIREGNSGSTDTQYF
once . 14 TRBJ2-7 TRBV6-6 TGTGCCAGCAGCTCCGGAGGGCACTCCTACGAGCAGTACTTC CASSSGGHSYEQYF
. . 10 TRBJ1-2 TRBV6-1 TGTGCCAGCAAGCATCTGGACTACACCTTC CASKHLDYTF
. TRBD1 13 TRBJ1-3 TRBV10-3 TGTGCCACTGGACAGGAAAGGAGTTACACCATATATTTT CATGQERSYTIYF
. . 13 TRBJ2-7 TRBV6-5 TGTGCCAGCAGTTACAGCGCCTCCTACGAGCAGTACTTC CASSYSASYEQYF
. TRBD2 16 TRBJ2-7 TRBV27 TGTGCCAGCAGTTTCATAGGAGCGGGAGGGCCCTACGAGCAGTACTTC CASSFIGAGGPYEQYF
. . 12 TRBJ2-2 TRBV10-1 TGCGCCAGCAGTGTCAGGACCGGGGAGCTGTTTTTT CASSVRTGELFF
. TRBD1 13 TRBJ2-1 TRBV12-5 TGTGCTAGTGCCGCCGGGACAGACAATGAGCAGTTCTTC CASAAGTDNEQFF